The T cell receptor beta chain described here comes from a study of long-term antiretroviral therapy in people with HIV. At least two post-ART and at least one pre-ART PBMC sample were available for each donor. The samples comprised roughly 0.9-11 million cryopreserved PBMC ahead of DNA extraction. With respect to this clone: Its antigen is still unknown.

Findings and caveats of the study: HIV repertoire CDR3 lengths ranged less widely than those of controls.

Sequencing used immunoSEQ v3.0 at survey level. Data came from immunoSEQ multiplex PCR; TCRdb stores just in-frame clones and leaves some out. Of about 43,000 clones listed, roughly 93% are singletons. The clonotype comes from a man aged 25 to 40 with HIV. Specimen: unsorted PBMCs, collected roughly 9.4 years after starting antiretroviral therapy.

The CDR3 DNA sequence: TGTGCCAGCGGGCCCGTGAACACCGGGGAGCTGTTTTTT. Translated, it gives CASGPVNTGELFF. V is TRBV6-5 and J is TRBJ2-2; D call uncertain. Per germline, CDR1 MNHEY and CDR2 SVGAGI. The CDR3 length is 13 residues. The ends were cut back, 8 bases at V and 1 base at J, with 8 bases in the middle.